The 3 T cell receptor beta chains given below trace back to one sample, sequenced in a study of CD8+CD57+ T cells in acquired aplastic anemia. Both TCR beta VDJ combination and CDR3 sequence profiling were carried out. Genomic DNA was the template for this profiling. Using its own MiXCR run on the reads, TCRdb lists one record per CDR3 protein. This sample has about 180,000 distinct CDR3 sequences, with approximately 48% found just once. Patients selected for sequencing had displayed CD8+CD57+ cell expansion by flow cytometry. The sequencing sample was made of sorted CD4+, CD8+, or CD8+CD57+ T cells (not recorded which) from PBMCs. The receptors come from a human donor with aplastic anemia.

The CDR3: CASSVPGGELFF. In DNA, the CDR3 is TGTGCCAGCAGCGTGCCCGGGGGGGAGCTGTTTTTT. This rearrangement joins TRBV9 to TRBJ2-2; D gene uncertain. The CDR3 length is 12 residues. V was shortened by 2 bases and J by 8 bases, with 7 bases between the two germline ends. Looked up from germline, CDR1 is SGDLS and CDR2 is YYNGEE. Full variable domain (missing parts from reference TRBV9 and TRBJ2-2): DSGVTQTPKHLITATGQRVTLRCSPRSGDLSVYWYQQSLDQGLQFLIQYYNGEERAKGNILERFSAQQFPDLHSELNLSSLELGDSALYFCASSVPGGELFFGEGSRLTVL.

V and J are TRBV15 and TRBJ2-7; 7 bases fit TRBD1. Trimming removed 4 bases from V and 7 bases from J; junction bases left unmatched: 10. The CDR3 is 14 amino acids. Germline CDR1 reads LNHNV; CDR2 reads YYDKDF (reference sequence). The CDR3 spells CATSTDRAASEQYF. The CDR3 DNA reads TGTGCCACCAGCACAGACAGGGCGGCGAGTGAGCAGTACTTC. The variable domain in full, completed from reference TRBV15 and TRBJ2-7, reads DAMVIQNPRYQVTQFGKPVTLSCSQTLNHNVMYWYQQKSSQAPKLLFHYYDKDFNNEADTPDNFQSRRPNTSFCFLDIRSPGLGDTAMYLCATSTDRAASEQYFGPGTRLTVT.

This clonotype is categorized as medium-sized. This chain joins TRBV15 and TRBJ2-5; 8 nucleotides align to TRBD2. With V trimmed by 5 bases and J by 4 bases, 6 bases remained unmatched. Germline V lookup: CDR1 LNHNV, CDR2 YYDKDF (reference sequence). CDR3 size: 14 residues. Written as DNA, the CDR3 is TGTGCCACCAGCGGCGGGGGGAGTTTAGAGACCCAGTACTTC. Its protein product is CATSGGGSLETQYF. The full variable domain, rest sourced from reference TRBV15 and TRBJ2-5, is DAMVIQNPRYQVTQFGKPVTLSCSQTLNHNVMYWYQQKSSQAPKLLFHYYDKDFNNEADTPDNFQSRRPNTSFCFLDIRSPGLGDTAMYLCATSGGGSLETQYFGPGTRLLVL.